This is a list of T cell receptor beta chains from one sample in a study of blood T cell repertoires in COVID-19. The assay was immunoSEQ multiplex PCR, and TCRdb's table has in-frame clones only and misses some. The profile shows 310,000 or so clones, roughly 90% of them singletons. Sequencing was done on a sample of PBMCs or T cells enriched from blood (not recorded which). The receptors come from a young woman who had recovered from COVID-19. Both conserved end residues are trimmed from each CDR3.

j_call v_call cdr3_aa
TRBJ2-1 TRBV7-2 ASSLAGLFNEQF
TRBJ2-1 TRBV6-2/TRBV6-3 ASSFGQEQF
TRBJ1-3 TRBV9 ASSVRSSGNTIY
TRBJ1-1 TRBV28 ASSPHKTGKTEAF
TRBJ1-5 TRBV14 ASSPRGNQPQH
TRBJ2-5 TRBV27 ASSSTGGAETQY
TRBJ2-2 TRBV27 ASTMGGYTGELF
TRBJ2-5 TRBV9 ASSPIGGLAGGETQY
TRBJ2-5 TRBV20-1 SARTVETQY
TRBJ1-5 TRBV7-9 ASSLAGQGMQPQH
TRBJ2-7 TRBV5-1 ASSPLQGLSYEQY
TRBJ1-1 TRBV5-6 ASSLDRGFLGTEAF
TRBJ2-2 TRBV4-2 ASSLVAGGRSTGELF
TRBJ1-1 TRBV7-8 ASSLGWYRDTEAF
TRBJ2-7 TRBV12-2 ASRLARTGISAGLRYEQY
TRBJ1-1 TRBV25-1 ASSERGYTEAF
TRBJ1-5 TRBV19 ASQITGTADNQPQH
TRBJ2-7 TRBV27 ASSRISGAYEQY
TRBJ2-7 TRBV6-2/TRBV6-3 ASSRSGTDSYEQY
TRBJ2-7 TRBV18 ASSPRQDSHYYEQY
TRBJ1-2 TRBV4-1 ASSLYGQGNYGYT
TRBJ2-7 TRBV7-2 ASSLILAGNEQY
TRBJ1-1 TRBV7-3 ASSLDRNTEAF
TRBJ2-5 TRBV24-1 ATSDPAEFQETQY
TRBJ1-6 TRBV4-1 ASQEEGSGVHYNSPLH
TRBJ1-6 TRBV30 AWSVGPGYSPLH
TRBJ2-2 TRBV7-2 ASSQRGGRTGELF
TRBJ2-7 TRBV10-3 AISVGTGDGLGFDEQY
TRBJ1-6 TRBV13 ASSARTGTDSPLH
TRBJ1-1 TRBV4-2 ASSQETGAWTEAF
TRBJ2-7 TRBV11-2 ASSLDLSGEQY
TRBJ1-1 TRBV28 ASSVPTGLNTEAF
TRBJ2-1 TRBV7-9 ASFSGGEINEQF
TRBJ2-5 TRBV28 ASSRTQETQY
TRBJ2-2 TRBV7-3 ASSLGLHDTGELF
TRBJ1-5 TRBV13 ASSLGTGNQPQH
TRBJ1-1 TRBV11-3 ASSLGRGSGRAF
TRBJ2-7 TRBV7-9 ASSQQGTGEQY
TRBJ2-5 TRBV7-3 ASSLREGETQY
TRBJ2-3 TRBV7-6 ASSLVGTSGSSSVTDTQY
TRBJ2-5 TRBV5-5 ASSLEGEETQY